This T cell receptor beta chain was observed in a study of CD4 T cell repertoires in COVID-19. The method was immunoSEQ multiplex PCR; TCRdb's version includes in-frame clones alone and lacks a portion of them. The sample comprises about 24,000 clones, about 94% of which are singletons, and around 0.66% rests with the top ten. As concerns this clone: What it binds is unknown.

Sequencing was done directly on freshly isolated, uncultured memory T cells. Findings and caveats of the study: Two or all three memory subsets shared several highly expanded SARS-CoV-2-reactive clonotypes.

This material consisted of circulating follicular helper CD4+ T cells (cTfh) from blood, taken before the COVID-19 pandemic. The source of this sequence is a human donor who had COVID-19.

CDR3 nucleotides: TGTGCCAGCAGCTTGTCAGGAATCGGCTATGGCTACACCTTC. This translates into CASSLSGIGYGYTF. The chain carries TRBV7-8 and TRBJ1-2, with unresolved D. The CDR3 has 14 amino acids. V lost 3 bases and J 4 bases, leaving 12 bases between the germline ends. Germline values: CDR1 SGHVS, CDR2 FQNEAQ. The full variable domain, with the rest looked up from reference TRBV7-8 and TRBJ1-2, is GAGVSQSPRYKVAKRGQDVALRCDPISGHVSLFWYQQALGQGPEFLTYFQNEAQLDKSGLPSDRFFAERPEGSVSTLKIQRTQQEDSAVYLCASSLSGIGYGYTFGSGTRLTVV.